One and the same sample provided the 17 T cell receptor beta chains below, sequenced in a study of cytomegalovirus exposure and HLA in healthy donors. Produced via immunoSEQ multiplex PCR; TCRdb's table is partial and in-frame only. The data show about 79,000 clones, 93% seen once. Material: PBMCs. These receptors all come from a woman aged 30 to 39 in good health and CMV-seronegative.

The chain recombines TRBV30 with TRBJ2-3; 14 positions agree with TRBD2. The CDR3 is 14 amino acids. Germline V gene lookup returns CDR1 GTSNPN and CDR2 SVGIG (reference sequence). V was pared by 4 bases and J by 8 bases, with 5 bases of the junction left unmatched. The CDR3 sequence is CAWNAGLAGVTQYF. Here the CDR3 DNA reads TGTGCCTGGAACGCGGGACTAGCGGGGGTTACGCAGTATTTT.

The chain recombines TRBV25-1 with TRBJ1-1; TRBD1 aligns across 7 bases. Germline CDR1 reads MGHDK; CDR2 reads SYGVNS. The J segment lost 7 bases and the V segment lost 0 bases, leaving 8 bases of the junction unmatched. The CDR3 has 15 residues. The CDR3 coding sequence is TGTGCCAGCAGTGAATATCCAGACAGGGAATATGAAGCTTTCTTT. Protein sequence: CASSEYPDREYEAFF.

The CDR3 region is CATRQPATHEQYF. The CDR3 DNA reads as TGTGCCACTCGACAGCCCGCTACCCACGAGCAGTACTTC. The chain combines TRBV19 with TRBJ2-7; D is perhaps TRBD1 (5 bases). Trimming stripped 10 bases from V and 5 bases from J, with 18 bases between. CDR3 size: 13 residues. Germline values: CDR1 LNHDA, CDR2 SQIVND (reference sequence).

The chain combines TRBV28 with TRBJ2-5; 7 bases fit TRBD1. The CDR3 totals 12 residues. Per germline, CDR1 MDHEN and CDR2 SYDVKM. V was clipped by 6 bases and J by 5 bases; unmatched bases: 3. The CDR3 bases are TGTGCCAGCAGCACAGGGGTGGAGACCCAGTACTTC. It codes for CASSTGVETQYF.

This rearrangement joins TRBV7-9 to TRBJ1-1; no firm D call. The V gene's germline CDR1 is SEHNR and CDR2 FQNEAQ (reference sequence). This CDR3 spans 14 amino acids. Trimming took off 1 base at V and 1 base at J, with 7 bases between the two ends. In nucleotides, the CDR3 is TGTGCCAGCAGCTTAGATAGAAGGAACACTGAAGCTTTCTTT. It encodes CASSLDRRNTEAFF.

V usage is TRBV2 and J usage is TRBJ2-3; 8 nucleotides agree with TRBD1. The CDR3 has 17 amino acids. Germline CDR1 and CDR2: SNHLY and FYNNEI. With 4 bases clipped from V and 2 bases from J, the junction kept 11 bases outside the gene matches. Here the CDR3 DNA reads TGTGCCAGCAGTGCTTATGGGACAGGTTTCGCCACAGATACGCAGTATTTT. Residues: CASSAYGTGFATDTQYF.

The chain has TRBV5-8 and TRBJ2-1; TRBD2 matches 9 bases. The V gene end was trimmed by 5 bases and the J gene end by 3 bases; junction bases not matched to a gene: 9. The CDR3 is made up of 16 amino acids. CDR1 is SGHTS, CDR2 YDEGEE, per germline. The chain's CDR3 is CASRRVAGAGYNEQFF. In DNA, the CDR3 is TGTGCCAGCAGACGGGTAGCGGGAGCAGGCTACAATGAGCAGTTCTTC.

This clone was detected only once. The chain uses TRBV10-2 and TRBJ2-3; D possibly corresponds to TRBD2 (6 bases). Deletions cut 8 bases from V and 1 base from J, with 16 bases between. This CDR3 comprises 15 residues. Germline V CDR1 and CDR2: WSHSY, SAAADI. The CDR3 loop reads CASSRRVAGTDTQYF. CDR3 coding DNA: TGCGCCAGCTCACGGAGGGTAGCTGGCACAGATACGCAGTATTTT.

This chain connects TRBV19 to TRBJ1-5; D gene uncertain. From germline, CDR1 is LNHDA and CDR2 SQIVND (reference sequence). The CDR3 loop spans 14 amino acids. Trimming removed 7 bases from V and 1 base from J, with 11 bases in between. The CDR3 loop reads CASTSGESNQPQHF. The CDR3 DNA follows: TGTGCCAGTACCTCAGGTGAAAGCAATCAGCCCCAGCATTTT.

The V and J genes are TRBV29-1 and TRBJ2-3, with D tentatively TRBD2 (6 bases). The V end was cut by 5 bases, the J end by 13 bases, with 16 bases between. Germline V CDR1 and CDR2: SQVTM, ANQGSEA. The length of the CDR3 is 11 residues. The chain's CDR3 is CSVPGGMEKYF. The CDR3 DNA sequence: TGCAGCGTTCCAGGCGGGATGGAAAAGTATTTT.

The V call is TRBV9, the J call TRBJ1-2; tentatively, D is TRBD1 (6 bases). This CDR3 spans 15 amino acids. Germline V gene data show CDR1 as SGDLS and CDR2 as YYNGEE. Trimming pared 3 bases from V and 3 bases from J, leaving 15 bases between. The CDR3 region is CASSAPDRTYYGYTF. The CDR3 nucleotides are TGTGCCAGCAGCGCCCCGGACAGAACATACTATGGCTACACCTTC.

This clone was counted once. This chain uses TRBV6-5 with TRBJ1-4; TRBD1 aligns across 8 bases. Germline CDR1 and CDR2: MNHEY and SVGAGI. V trimming: 6 bases; J trimming: 11 bases; junction bases outside the gene matches: 11. There are 14 residues in the CDR3. The CDR3 DNA is TGTGCCAGCAGCGTGGACAGGGCCTCGGGGAAACTGTTTTTT. Protein product: CASSVDRASGKLFF.

This clone was seen only a few times. The chain carries TRBV2 and TRBJ1-2; 7 bases are a match to TRBD1. The CDR3 covers 13 residues. V shed 10 bases and J 8 bases; nucleotides not matched to a gene: 13. Looked up from germline, CDR1 is SNHLY and CDR2 is FYNNEI. The CDR3 is CATRQGPWEGYTF. Written as DNA, the CDR3 is TGTGCCACCAGACAGGGCCCCTGGGAGGGCTACACCTTC.

The V gene is TRBV2, the J gene TRBJ2-3; TRBD2 matches at 7 bases. The length of the CDR3 is 14 residues. V shed 2 bases and J 8 bases; nucleotides not matched to a gene: 7. Germline V gene lookup returns CDR1 SNHLY and CDR2 FYNNEI. For the CDR3, the DNA is TGTGCCAGCAGTGAACCAGGACTAGTCGCTACGCAGTATTTT. Protein: CASSEPGLVATQYF.

The chain carries TRBV5-1 and TRBJ2-3, with 9 bases fitting TRBD2. CDR1 is SGHRS, CDR2 YFSETQ, per germline. V shed 1 base, J shed 4 bases, and the junction held 10 bases outside the gene matches. The CDR3 is 17 amino acids. The CDR3 protein is CASSLNGAGGPSDTQYF. CDR3 bases: TGCGCCAGCAGCTTGAACGGGGCGGGGGGGCCGTCAGATACGCAGTATTTT. Based on the CDR3 plus reference TRBV5-1 and TRBJ2-3, the full variable domain is KAGVTQTPRYLIKTRGQQVTLSCSPISGHRSVSWYQQTPGQGLQFLFEYFSETQRNKGNFPGRFSGRQFSNSRSEMNVSTLELGDSALYLCASSLNGAGGPSDTQYFGPGTRLTVL.

V usage is TRBV25-1 and J usage is TRBJ1-2; TRBD1 matches at 8 bases. The germline V gene has CDR1 MGHDK and CDR2 SYGVNS. With 4 bases clipped from V and 6 bases from J, the junction kept 7 bases outside the gene matches. There are 14 residues in the CDR3. The CDR3 region has the DNA TGTGCCAGCAGTGTTACCGCAGGGGGCGATGGCTACACCTTC. It is translated as CASSVTAGGDGYTF.

The rearrangement joins TRBV19 to TRBJ2-3; 8 bases align to TRBD1. J lost 0 bases, V lost 5 bases, and 4 bases had no gene match. CDR1 and CDR2 (germline): LNHDA, SQIVND (reference sequence). The CDR3 has 15 residues. The CDR3 region is CASSDRGLSTDTQYF. Written as DNA, the CDR3 is TGTGCCAGTAGTGACAGGGGCCTAAGCACAGATACGCAGTATTTT.